The 31 T cell receptor beta chains below all came from one sample that was sequenced in a study of T cells in narcolepsy. Some clones are missing from TCRdb's copy, which holds only in-frame ones; the method was immunoSEQ multiplex PCR. The sample lists tens of thousands of clones, 55% to 65% occurring once. Input material: memory (CD45RA-) CD4+ T cells from blood. These receptors were taken from a human donor in good health.

The rearrangement uses TRBV7-3 and TRBJ2-2; 11 nucleotides match TRBD2. CDR1 SGHTA and CDR2 FQGTGA come from the germline V gene. The V and J ends lost 2 bases and 4 bases, in that order; junction bases with no gene match: 0. The CDR3 length is 15 residues. The CDR3 DNA reads TGTGCCAGCAGCTTAGGACTAGCGGGCACCGGGGAGCTGTTTTTT. It codes for CASSLGLAGTGELFF.

The J gene is TRBJ1-4, the V gene TRBV7-9; no firm D call. Trimming cost V 5 bases and J 3 bases, with 13 bases left between them. This CDR3 region has 15 residues. CDR1 and CDR2 (germline): SEHNR, FQNEAQ (reference sequence). This CDR3 is CASSPGDWANEKLFF. The CDR3 bases are TGTGCCAGCAGCCCCGGCGACTGGGCTAATGAAAAACTGTTTTTT.

The chain carries TRBV4-3 and TRBJ1-4, with 7 positions matching TRBD1. The germline V gene has CDR1 LGHNA and CDR2 YSLEER. This CDR3 has 14 amino acids. V gave up 1 base and J gave up 12 bases; unmatched junction bases: 8. CDR3: CASSQGTGAGELFF. As DNA, the CDR3 is TGCGCCAGCAGCCAAGGTACAGGGGCCGGTGAACTGTTTTTT.

This clone has only a few counts. The chain employs TRBV5-8 and TRBJ2-3; D is unclear. The CDR3 runs 13 residues. The V gene's germline CDR1 is SGHTS and CDR2 YDEGEE. Trimming stripped 2 bases from V and 6 bases from J, with 10 bases between. CDR3 residues: CASSLPPVDTQYF. In DNA form, the CDR3 reads TGTGCCAGCAGCTTACCCCCCGTGGATACGCAGTATTTT.

This sequence joins TRBV29-1 and TRBJ2-1, with D possibly being TRBD2 (6 bases). CDR1 is SQVTM, CDR2 ANQGSEA, per germline. There are 13 residues in the CDR3. The germline V and J ends were trimmed by 8 bases and 8 bases, with 19 bases remaining between them. The CDR3 sequence: CSSLPPGLDEQFF. The CDR3 nucleotides read TGCAGCTCCCTCCCCCCGGGACTCGATGAGCAGTTCTTC.

Notes on this clone: Other DNA sequences in the same sample also yield this CDR3. V is TRBV5-4 and J is TRBJ2-2, with TRBD2 matching over 12 bases. J was trimmed by 4 bases and V by 1 base; bases with no gene match: 8. Per germline, CDR1 SGHNT and CDR2 YYREEE (reference sequence). CDR3 length: 18 amino acids. CDR3 coding DNA: TGTGCCAGCAGCTTGACTGTGCTAGCGGGGGGGCGCACCGGGGAGCTGTTTTTT. It yields the protein CASSLTVLAGGRTGELFF.

This sequence joins TRBV7-2 and TRBJ2-4; D unresolved. Between the trimmed V and J ends, which lost 4 bases and 3 bases, there was a span of 7 bases. The CDR3 runs 13 residues. Germline loops: CDR1 SGHTA, CDR2 FQGNSA. The CDR3 bases are TGTGCCAGCAGCTCCGATGACAAAAACATTCAGTACTTC. Its protein product is CASSSDDKNIQYF.

CDR3 in amino acids: CASSLVGKTAGGTEAFF. The CDR3 region has the DNA TGCGCCAGCAGCTTGGTTGGAAAGACAGCTGGGGGCACTGAAGCTTTCTTT. The chain employs TRBV5-1 and TRBJ1-1, with a tentative D call TRBD1 (5 bases). V lost 0 bases and J 4 bases, leaving 19 bases between the germline ends. CDR1 and CDR2 (germline): SGHRS, YFSETQ. This CDR3 is 17 amino acids long.

V and J are TRBV7-8 and TRBJ1-3, with D uncertain. The V gene lost 5 bases and the J gene lost 0 bases, with 8 bases spanning the gap. The CDR3 spans 14 residues. The V gene's germline CDR1 is SGHVS and CDR2 FQNEAQ. The CDR3 bases are TGTGCCAGCAGCCGACCTAACTCTGGAAACACCATATATTTT. Protein product: CASSRPNSGNTIYF. Filled out from reference TRBV7-8 and TRBJ1-3, the complete variable domain reads GAGVSQSPRYKVAKRGQDVALRCDPISGHVSLFWYQQALGQGPEFLTYFQNEAQLDKSGLPSDRFFAERPEGSVSTLKIQRTQQEDSAVYLCASSRPNSGNTIYFGEGSWLTVV.

This clone was seen a handful of times. The V call is TRBV5-1, the J call TRBJ1-6; D is undetermined. The CDR3 length is 15 residues. The V and J ends lost 4 bases and 7 bases respectively, with 15 bases between them. CDR1 SGHRS and CDR2 YFSETQ come from the germline V gene. CDR3 DNA: TGCGCCAGCAGCCCCCTCGACGGACTAAATTCACCCCTCCACTTT. This encodes CASSPLDGLNSPLHF.

V is TRBV30 and J is TRBJ2-7; 10 positions agree with TRBD1. Germline V gene sequence: CDR1 GTSNPN, CDR2 SVGIG (reference sequence). The V and J ends lost 0 bases and 12 bases, in that order; junction bases with no gene match: 5. This CDR3 has 12 amino acids. The CDR3: CAWSVRQGARYF. Written as DNA, the CDR3 is TGTGCCTGGAGTGTAAGACAGGGGGCGCGGTACTTC.

V usage is TRBV5-1 and J usage is TRBJ2-7; 9 bases are shared with TRBD1. V lost 0 bases, J lost 12 bases, and 13 bases stayed unmatched. Looked up from germline, CDR1 is SGHRS and CDR2 is YFSETQ. The CDR3 loop spans 15 amino acids. Here the CDR3 DNA reads TGCGCCAGCAGCTTGGCCGGGACAGGGTATGAAATTCGGTACTTC. Its translation is CASSLAGTGYEIRYF.

CDR3 sequence reads: CASSFDRAGRGYTF. The CDR3 DNA is TGTGCCAGCTCATTCGACAGGGCCGGGAGGGGCTACACCTTC. This chain connects TRBV18 to TRBJ1-2, with 7 bases identical to TRBD1. This CDR3 is built from 14 residues. Germline trimming cut 5 bases from V and 8 bases from J; bases unmatched to any gene: 11. CDR1 and CDR2 (germline): KGHSH, LQKENI.

J is TRBJ1-2 and V is TRBV19, with a tentative D call TRBD1 (5 bases). V was clipped by 5 bases and J by 7 bases, with 17 bases between them. The CDR3 runs 14 residues. From germline, CDR1 is LNHDA and CDR2 SQIVND (reference sequence). CDR3 bases: TGTGCCAGTAGTTCCCTGGCAGGGCCACTTGGCTACACCTTC. Translated, it gives CASSSLAGPLGYTF.

The CDR3 reads CSGDFYNEQFF. CDR3 DNA: TGCAGCGGGGACTTCTACAATGAGCAGTTCTTC. V gene TRBV29-1 combines with J gene TRBJ2-1; perhaps TRBD2 as D (6 bases). This CDR3 spans 11 amino acids. Germline values: CDR1 SQVTM, CDR2 ANQGSEA. The V and J ends lost 7 bases and 3 bases respectively, with 7 bases between them.

V and J are TRBV5-6 and TRBJ1-2, with D possibly TRBD1 on 5 matching bases. V was clipped by 4 bases and J by 6 bases, with 16 bases between them. Germline V gene sequence: CDR1 SGHDT, CDR2 YYEEEE. This CDR3 has 14 amino acids. The CDR3 is CASSLRDRMNGYTF. The CDR3 DNA sequence: TGTGCCAGCAGCCTCCGGGACCGGATGAATGGCTACACCTTC.

The chain is built from TRBV14 and TRBJ1-2, with D possibly matching TRBD1 (6 bases). The length of the CDR3 is 17 residues. CDR1 is SGHDN, CDR2 FVKESK, per germline. Trimming removed 1 base from V and 4 bases from J, with 19 bases in between. The CDR3 DNA follows: TGTGCCAGCAGCCAAGCAAAAACCTCGGGGGCTCCCTATGGCTACACCTTC. Protein sequence: CASSQAKTSGAPYGYTF.

V is TRBV7-8 and J is TRBJ2-7, with unresolved D. V lost 5 bases and J 3 bases, leaving 14 bases between the germline ends. Germline V CDR1 and CDR2: SGHVS, FQNEAQ. The length of the CDR3 is 14 residues. The DNA for the CDR3 is TGTGCCAGCAGCCCCTCCCGGACGAGCTACGAGCAGTACTTC. This encodes CASSPSRTSYEQYF.

With regard to this clone: The sample has other DNA sequences that encode this CDR3 too. The chain couples TRBV2 to TRBJ2-3; D is unresolved. Trimming removed 5 bases at V and 2 bases at J, with 2 bases between. The CDR3 runs 11 residues. CDR1 is SNHLY and CDR2 is FYNNEI in the germline V gene. CDR3 sequence (DNA): TGTGCCAGCAGTTACACAGATACGCAGTATTTT. Translated, it gives CASSYTDTQYF.

The chain couples TRBV5-4 to TRBJ2-3; the D call may be TRBD1 or TRBD2 (5 bases each). Trimming pared 6 bases from V and 4 bases from J, leaving 18 bases between. Germline loops: CDR1 SGHNT, CDR2 YYREEE (reference sequence). The CDR3 sequence is 15 residues long. The CDR3 loop is CASTRPGPSADTQYF. CDR3 nucleotides: TGTGCCAGCACCCGACCGGGACCTTCCGCAGATACGCAGTATTTT. Full variable domain (remainder filled in from reference TRBV5-4 and TRBJ2-3): ETGVTQSPTHLIKTRGQQVTLRCSSQSGHNTVSWYQQALGQGPQFIFQYYREEENGRGNFPPRFSGLQFPNYSSELNVNALELDDSALYLCASTRPGPSADTQYFGPGTRLTVL.

The gene calls are TRBV7-8 and TRBJ2-2; perhaps TRBD2 as D (5 bases). With 7 bases removed from V and 5 bases from J, the gap between germline ends came to 17 bases. This CDR3 has 15 residues. CDR1 is SGHVS, CDR2 FQNEAQ, per germline. CDR3 amino acids: CASILRASLTGELFF. DNA of the CDR3: TGTGCCAGCATCCTTCGAGCTAGCTTGACCGGGGAGCTGTTTTTT.

The CDR3 nucleotides are TGTGCCAGCAGCCAAGATGGCAGGGTAAATGAAAAACTGTTTTTT. Protein: CASSQDGRVNEKLFF. V is TRBV14 and J is TRBJ1-4; the D gene is possibly TRBD1 (5 bases). CDR1 SGHDN and CDR2 FVKESK come from the germline V gene. The germline V and J ends were trimmed by 0 bases and 5 bases, with 10 bases remaining between them. The length of the CDR3 is 15 residues. Looking up the rest from reference TRBV14 and TRBJ1-4 gives the full variable domain: EAGVTQFPSHSVIEKGQTVTLRCDPISGHDNLYWYRRVMGKEIKFLLHFVKESKQDESGMPNNRFLAERTGGTYSTLKVQPAELEDSGVYFCASSQDGRVNEKLFFGSGTQLSVL.

The J gene is TRBJ2-2, the V gene TRBV11-2; TRBD2 matches at 8 bases. The V segment lost 2 bases and the J segment 4 bases; nucleotides outside the gene matches: 12. The CDR3 runs 18 residues. Germline V gene lookup returns CDR1 SGHAT and CDR2 FQNNGV. Written as DNA, the CDR3 is TGTGCCAGCAGCTTAAGATTACCGGGACTAGGAGGCACCGGGGAGCTGTTTTTT. It specifies CASSLRLPGLGGTGELFF.

The chain links TRBV6-6 to TRBJ1-1, with D perhaps TRBD1 (6 bases). The CDR3 covers 14 residues. The ends were cut back, 6 bases at V and 0 bases at J, with 11 bases in the middle. Germline loops: CDR1 MNHNY, CDR2 SVGAGI (reference sequence). The CDR3 DNA reads as TGTGCCAGCAGATCGGGGGCAATGAACACTGAAGCTTTCTTT. Its protein product is CASRSGAMNTEAFF.

This clone was found a few times. The rearrangement joins TRBV4-1 to TRBJ2-7; TRBD2 matches at 11 bases. This CDR3 has 15 residues. CDR1 and CDR2 (germline): MGHRA, YSYEKL. J lost 2 bases, V lost 1 base, and 1 base had no gene match. The chain's CDR3 is CASSQGLAGPYEQYF. The CDR3 bases are TGCGCCAGCAGCCAAGGACTAGCGGGACCCTACGAGCAGTACTTC.

The V gene is TRBV7-2, the J gene TRBJ1-5; the D gene is possibly TRBD1 (5 bases). Trimming took 5 bases from V and 7 from J, leaving 9 bases between them. This CDR3 is 12 amino acids long. CDR1 and CDR2 from the germline V gene are SGHTA and FQGNSA. DNA of the CDR3: TGTGCCAGCAGCCCGGGGCAGCAGCCCCAGCATTTT. It translates to CASSPGQQPQHF.

The chain has TRBV7-2 and TRBJ1-1; D is possibly TRBD1 (5 bases). The germline V and J ends were trimmed by 5 bases and 5 bases, with 18 bases remaining between them. CDR1 is SGHTA, CDR2 FQGNSA, per germline. This CDR3 has 15 amino acids. For the CDR3, the DNA is TGTGCCAGCAGCCCCGGCAGAAGGGGCGGGACTGAAGCTTTCTTT. Translation gives CASSPGRRGGTEAFF. Full variable domain (missing parts from reference TRBV7-2 and TRBJ1-1): GAGVSQSPSNKVTEKGKDVELRCDPISGHTALYWYRQSLGQGLEFLIYFQGNSAPDKSGLPSDRFSAERTGGSVSTLTIQRTQQEDSAVYLCASSPGRRGGTEAFFGQGTRLTVV.

This clone appeared a few times. The chain employs TRBV5-1 and TRBJ2-3; no reliable D call. Per the germline V gene, CDR1 is SGHRS and CDR2 is YFSETQ. This CDR3 region has 12 residues. Trimming pared 4 bases from V and 6 bases from J, leaving 9 bases between. The CDR3 DNA sequence: TGCGCCAGCAGCCTCCAGGAGGATACGCAGTATTTT. It specifies CASSLQEDTQYF.

This clone has just a few counts. The V gene is TRBV5-1, the J gene TRBJ2-3, with D perhaps assigned TRBD1 or TRBD2 (7 bases each). Germline V gene sequence: CDR1 SGHRS, CDR2 YFSETQ. This CDR3 spans 14 amino acids. Trimming pared 4 bases from V and 4 bases from J, leaving 13 bases between. The CDR3 region is CASSPGRGPDTQYF. Here the CDR3 DNA reads TGCGCCAGCAGCCCTGGGAGGGGGCCAGATACGCAGTATTTT.

This chain connects TRBV6-5 to TRBJ2-7; the D is unclear. V was pared by 5 bases and J by 4 bases, with 12 bases between. CDR1 is MNHEY, CDR2 SVGAGI, per germline. The CDR3 covers 13 residues. The CDR3 is CASSPPDLYEQYF. Written as DNA, the CDR3 is TGTGCCAGCAGTCCCCCAGATTTGTACGAGCAGTACTTC.

The chain links TRBV6-1 to TRBJ1-1, with D possibly matching TRBD1 (6 bases). Germline V gene data show CDR1 as MNHNS and CDR2 as SASEGT. Trimming removed 2 bases from V and 5 bases from J, with 12 bases in between. This CDR3 contains 14 residues. CDR3 region: CASSELQGRTEAFF. CDR3 in DNA: TGTGCCAGCAGTGAACTACAGGGTCGGACTGAAGCTTTCTTT.